This T cell receptor (beta chain) appears in the sequencing data of a study of CD8 T cells in ankylosing spondylitis. V shed 5 bases and J 2 bases; nucleotides not matched to a gene: 8. CDR1 and CDR2 from the germline V gene are DFQATT and SNEGSKA (reference sequence). There are 14 residues in the CDR3. This clonotype was detected ten times or more. Its antigen remains unidentified. Study-wide points: Disease-linked clones were reportedly significantly enriched in matched ankylosing spondylitis synovial fluid. A TCR beta motif of roughly eight highly homologous variants appeared characteristic of ankylosing spondylitis blood.

MiXCR was run by TCRdb on the 5' RACE reads, yielding one entry per CDR3 protein. The top ten hold 7.3% of the sample, which has about 140,000 distinct CDR3 sequences, roughly 7.7% seen once. This sequence originates from a male donor with ankylosing spondylitis. The genes are TRBV20-1 and TRBJ1-2; 7 bases map to TRBD1. Sequencing was done on a sample of synovial fluid, either unsorted or a sorted T cell fraction (not recorded which). CDR3 sequence reads: CSAFSGTVNYGYTF. The DNA of the CDR3 is TGCAGTGCTTTCTCCGGGACAGTAAACTATGGCTACACCTTC.